A selection of T cell receptor beta chains follows, all from one sample in a study of shared clonotypes between healthy human individuals. Produced via immunoSEQ multiplex PCR; TCRdb's table is partial and in-frame only. The data show around 2,000,000 clones, with about 95% seen just once and around 1.1% held by the top ten. Sequencing input: naive CD8+ T cells sorted from blood. The receptors were sampled from a man between 18 and 35 years old in good health. The CDR3 runs from the conserved cysteine through the conserved F or W. The D gene is left open where the match is weak. Size values are once, few and many counts, or a class for expanded clones, and some rows have none.

clone_size: -; v_call: TRBV9; d_call: -; j_call: TRBJ2-2; cdr3_aa: CASSVGSSRTGELFF; cdr3_nt: TGTGCCAGCAGCGTAGGGTCTAGCCGGACCGGGGAGCTGTTTTTT
clone_size: -; v_call: TRBV18; d_call: -; j_call: TRBJ2-3; cdr3_aa: CASSLANTIDTDTQYF; cdr3_nt: TGTGCCAGCTCACTAGCTAACACGATCGACACAGATACGCAGTATTTT
clone_size: -; v_call: TRBV10-1; d_call: -; j_call: TRBJ1-2; cdr3_aa: CASSDWGGGSGYTF; cdr3_nt: TGCGCCAGCAGTGACTGGGGTGGGGGTTCTGGCTACACCTTC
clone_size: -; v_call: TRBV10-1; d_call: -; j_call: TRBJ2-7; cdr3_aa: CASSAGDLGTAGGQYF; cdr3_nt: TGCGCCAGCAGTGCCGGAGACCTGGGAACTGCGGGCGGGCAGTACTTC
clone_size: -; v_call: TRBV4-1; d_call: TRBD1; j_call: TRBJ2-4; cdr3_aa: CASSQRQGNNDIQYF; cdr3_nt: TGCGCCAGCAGCCAGCGACAGGGGAATAATGACATTCAGTACTTC
clone_size: -; v_call: TRBV7-2; d_call: TRBD2; j_call: TRBJ2-1; cdr3_aa: CASSLFPREGTYNEQFF; cdr3_nt: TGTGCCAGCAGCTTGTTCCCCAGGGAGGGGACCTACAATGAGCAGTTCTTC
clone_size: -; v_call: TRBV7-2; d_call: -; j_call: TRBJ2-3; cdr3_aa: CASSRDWDVTDTQYF; cdr3_nt: TGTGCCAGCAGCCGGGACTGGGATGTCACAGATACGCAGTATTTT
clone_size: -; v_call: TRBV6-5; d_call: TRBD1; j_call: TRBJ1-2; cdr3_aa: CASSWTGGNGYTF; cdr3_nt: TGTGCCAGCAGTTGGACAGGGGGTAATGGCTACACCTTC
clone_size: -; v_call: TRBV2; d_call: -; j_call: TRBJ1-5; cdr3_aa: CASSGTDPNQPQHF; cdr3_nt: TGTGCCAGCAGCGGGACGGATCCCAATCAGCCCCAGCATTTT
clone_size: -; v_call: TRBV5-6; d_call: -; j_call: TRBJ1-1; cdr3_aa: CASSINRAEAFF; cdr3_nt: TGTGCCAGCAGCATAAACAGGGCAGAAGCTTTCTTT
clone_size: -; v_call: TRBV10-1; d_call: TRBD1; j_call: TRBJ1-4; cdr3_aa: CASSAGQGSVLFF; cdr3_nt: TGCGCCAGCAGTGCGGGACAGGGTTCGGTACTGTTTTTT
clone_size: -; v_call: TRBV5-8; d_call: -; j_call: TRBJ1-2; cdr3_aa: CASSHFGERSGYTF; cdr3_nt: TGTGCCAGCAGCCACTTTGGGGAAAGATCTGGCTACACCTTC
clone_size: -; v_call: TRBV9; d_call: TRBD1; j_call: TRBJ1-3; cdr3_aa: CASSADRGWSGNTIYF; cdr3_nt: TGTGCCAGCAGCGCGGACAGGGGATGGTCTGGAAACACCATATATTTT
clone_size: -; v_call: TRBV9; d_call: -; j_call: TRBJ1-2; cdr3_aa: CASSLEYNYGYTF; cdr3_nt: TGTGCCAGCAGCTTGGAATATAACTATGGCTACACCTTC
clone_size: -; v_call: TRBV6-5; d_call: -; j_call: TRBJ1-1; cdr3_aa: CASSYSNMNTEAFF; cdr3_nt: TGTGCCAGCAGTTACTCGAACATGAACACTGAAGCTTTCTTT
clone_size: -; v_call: TRBV7-9; d_call: TRBD1; j_call: TRBJ1-5; cdr3_aa: CASQGGPNQPQHF; cdr3_nt: TGTGCCAGCCAGGGGGGCCCGAACCAGCCCCAGCATTTT
clone_size: -; v_call: TRBV11-2; d_call: -; j_call: TRBJ2-3; cdr3_aa: CASSPGGTQYF; cdr3_nt: TGTGCCAGCAGCCCGGGTGGTACGCAGTATTTT
clone_size: once; v_call: TRBV9; d_call: -; j_call: TRBJ2-3; cdr3_aa: CASSAHGITDTQYF; cdr3_nt: TGTGCCAGCAGCGCTCATGGGATCACAGATACGCAGTATTTT
clone_size: -; v_call: TRBV6-1; d_call: -; j_call: TRBJ1-2; cdr3_aa: CASIEGFNYGYTF; cdr3_nt: TGTGCCAGCATAGAGGGGTTCAACTATGGCTACACCTTC
clone_size: -; v_call: TRBV10-1; d_call: -; j_call: TRBJ2-2; cdr3_aa: CASSESAGTQIPTGELFF; cdr3_nt: TGCGCCAGCAGTGAGTCGGCGGGGACCCAAATCCCCACCGGGGAGCTGTTTTTT
clone_size: -; v_call: TRBV10-3; d_call: TRBD1; j_call: TRBJ1-2; cdr3_aa: CAIRGQGIDTF; cdr3_nt: TGTGCCATCAGGGGACAGGGGATAGACACCTTC
clone_size: -; v_call: TRBV6-6; d_call: -; j_call: TRBJ2-1; cdr3_aa: CASSYSALGNEQFF; cdr3_nt: TGTGCCAGCAGTTACTCGGCGTTAGGCAATGAGCAGTTCTTC
clone_size: -; v_call: TRBV19; d_call: TRBD1; j_call: TRBJ2-1; cdr3_aa: CASSIQGQGADNEQFF; cdr3_nt: TGTGCCAGTAGTATTCAAGGACAGGGGGCGGACAATGAGCAGTTCTTC
clone_size: -; v_call: TRBV4-3; d_call: -; j_call: TRBJ2-7; cdr3_aa: CASSQDWGSYEQYF; cdr3_nt: TGCGCCAGCAGCCAAGATTGGGGCTCCTACGAGCAGTACTTC
clone_size: few; v_call: TRBV9; d_call: TRBD1; j_call: TRBJ1-2; cdr3_aa: CASSVSGTGFDGYTF; cdr3_nt: TGTGCCAGCAGCGTCAGTGGGACAGGGTTCGATGGCTACACCTTC